This TCR beta chain was profiled in a study of cytomegalovirus exposure and HLA in healthy donors (dated 2017 in TCRdb). Concerning the study at large: In an earlier analysis of 450 to 750 of the donors, about 270 Gb of sequence data and 95 million to 130 million unique TCR beta sequences from 150 million to 200 million T cells were reported. The genetic ancestry cluster associated with self-reported Caucasian donors included roughly 84% of the 300 to 450 genotyped donors. Alongside the repertoire data, information on donor age, sex, ethnicity and CMV serostatus was compiled. A later genetic analysis took genome-wide SNP genotypes for 398 of the 666 donors and used that subset as a discovery cohort. All discovery cohort repertoires had been generated on a single sequencing platform. A separate validation cohort of some 130 different subjects was used in addition to the approximately 640-subject first cohort. Five DR-DQ haplotypes were treated as single units for association and clustering because of strong linkage in the cohort. The study combined high-throughput TCR immunosequencing, statistical association of individual TCRs with disease status, and machine learning to predict cytomegalovirus infection status. The number of typed donors differed by locus: about 629-630 for A, B, C, DRB1 and DQB1; approximately 540 for DQA1; 606 for DPA1; and around 450 for DPB1. Around 300 gigabases of sequencing data and tens of millions of unique TCR sequences were included in an early release covering 550 to 800 HLA-typed donors. The T cell repertoires of under 700 subjects were profiled by immunosequencing and related to cytomegalovirus serostatus. The later analysis used no new phenotypic data to find candidate immune exposures, relying instead on TCR beta sequences and their occurrence across donors. Among roughly 400 genotyped donors of the cohort, an average of around 240,000 unique TCR beta nucleotide sequences were sequenced per donor, around 20% of them non-productive. Class I and class II HLA loci were covered by the typing at four-digit resolution. To decide whether each TCR beta V gene segment behaved as functional or pseudogenic, an earlier analysis of fewer than 750 of the donors relied on high-throughput TCR beta sequencing. A later analysis re-analyzed previously published TCR beta repertoires from 666 donors and added high-resolution HLA genotyping to study TCR occurrence patterns. The study was designed to test whether signatures of past pathogen exposure could be identified by cataloging public T cell receptors.

Broader findings and caveats from the paper: Only TCR beta chains were sequenced in this cohort, and the absence of alpha or paired-chain data limited detectable features. The 87-base-pair reads could not distinguish some IMGT-functional V segments, including TRBV6-2 and TRBV6-3, so those segments were excluded. A later analysis associated about 17,000 TCR beta sequences with specific HLA alleles at a false discovery rate of 0.05. Broadly in line with IMGT annotations, most TCR beta V segments showed up in productive rearrangements about 87% or about 30% of the time in an earlier analysis of a few hundred of the donors. Most CMV-associated TCR beta chains appeared to be HLA-restricted in a later analysis, and the HLA associations seemed to be driven largely by CMV exposure. When HLA alleles, especially DR and DQ, strongly co-occurred, attributing TCR associations to individual alleles was difficult. Correlated functional status among segregating V segments might reflect linkage disequilibrium, but an unknown experimental factor could not be ruled out. The classifier was reported to diagnose cytomegalovirus status with high specificity and sensitivity in both the original and validation cohorts. In a later genetic analysis, fewer N-insertions in productive TCRs were reported among donors in an Asian-associated ancestry cluster than the approximately 710-donor mean. Sequencing depth was assumed to be roughly uniform across donors in the presence/absence analyses, though that assumption may not hold. A later analysis reported that several top co-occurrence clusters appeared linked to parvovirus B19, influenza, CMV and Epstein-Barr virus. Most TCR sequences were seen in very few donors, while some public TCRs were found in many individuals. CMV serostatus was the only immune exposure information available for the cohort. The study gave a list of some 150 TCR beta chains associated with cytomegalovirus. In vitro tests confirmed that a few of the cytomegalovirus-associated TCR beta chains recognize cytomegalovirus antigens. Because counts were too low, roughly 16 rarely observed V segments, including chromosome 9 orphons, were excluded from the earlier analysis of 587 of the donors. In a later genetic analysis, a missense DCLRE1C variant was associated with V-gene and J-gene trimming of TCR beta chains, and the association was replicated in an independent cohort. In a later analysis, HLA-associated TCR beta chains showed more clonal expansion and lower generation probabilities than non-associated chains that were equally common. A group of highly shared sequence variants was considered likely to be a technical artifact of the sequencing pipeline. The authors suggested that the approach could potentially be extended to other disease states and immunological phenotypes. Because HLA typing was unavailable for some donors at each locus, only the typed subset was used in association tests. In a later analysis, TCR association rates were found to vary across HLA loci, with the most associated TCRs seen for DRB1 alleles and the fewest for HLA-C alleles. A further reported finding was that TCR beta sequences accurately predicted the HLA-A and HLA-B alleles for most subjects in the first cohort.

The library was generated by the immunoSEQ multiplex PCR assay. For the multiplex PCR, a mixture combining 60 forward primers for TCR Vbeta segments and 13 reverse primers for TCR Jbeta segments was used. Amplification of the CDR3 region of rearranged TCR beta genes was performed with a multiplex PCR assay on genomic DNA. On the Illumina HiSeq System, the amplified TCR beta libraries were sequenced as 87-base-pair reads. Processing in the source paper ran as follows. A later analysis counted about 76 million unique TCR beta chains across the 650 to 700 repertoires, and around 9.9 million of these chains were shared by at least two donors. Raw reads were error-corrected and collapsed into unique sequences by a nearest-neighbor algorithm in which closely related sequences were merged to remove PCR and sequencing errors. Alignment of CDR3 sequences to IMGT reference sequences was used to assign V, D and J gene segments. For a sequence to be retained, at least a six-nucleotide match to both a V gene segment and a J gene segment was required. Rearrangements were called productive when the CDR3 lacked stop codons and stayed in frame with V and J; all others were non-productive. CDR3 was defined according to IMGT convention as the region running from the second conserved V-encoded cysteine to the conserved J-encoded phenylalanine. Sequences without an unambiguous match to a single V gene segment were excluded from the earlier analysis of about 640 of the donors. In an earlier analysis of several hundred of the donors, V segments were called functional above 56.7% productive rearrangements and were called segregating when the between-donor standard deviation exceeded 5%. A statistical classification framework was built to diagnose cytomegalovirus status from the catalog of TCR beta chain sequences. In a later analysis, TCR nucleotide sequences were compared against IMGT/GENE-DB human TR gene sequences so that V and J genes could be assigned. The TCRdist pipeline was used in a later analysis to assign CDR3 sequences and most-parsimonious VDJ recombination scenarios. In a later analysis, every TCR beta chain was defined by the combination of its CDR3 amino acid sequence and its V-gene family, and reads without a unique V-gene family were dropped. To address suspected cross-contamination and a sequencing artifact, a later analysis removed approximately 590 highly shared, low-generation-probability nucleotide sequences. In a later analysis, a clonal expansion index for each public chain was calculated from normalized within-repertoire ranks of inferred template counts. Generation probabilities in a later analysis came from a VDJ recombination model fitted to out-of-frame rearrangements, and those results were checked against IGoR. A later analysis scored TCR-TCR, TCR-HLA and TCR-CMV co-occurrence with hypergeometric tests, applying a repertoire-size bias correction to TCR pairs. In a later analysis, false discovery rates were estimated by permuting HLA or CMV assignments 20 times. A later analysis grouped co-occurring TCRs with DBSCAN, adding TCRdist sequence similarity when clustering within HLA-allele-positive subsets. Repertoires with fewer than 30,000 or more than 120,000 public chains, plus five repertoires with anomalous nucleotide sharing, were excluded from co-occurrence clustering. In TCRdb, the immuneACCESS table is reduced to in-frame sequences with V and J assigned. These tables do not hold every clone; where another copy was compared, an unresolved V gene accounts for under half, and the others remain unexplained. V, J and clone size derive from that table, while D and trimming were established from the DNA sequence. This sample lists some 38,000 clones; roughly 50% were detected once. The ten most abundant clones make up 6.2% of the sample.

In total, approximately 690 healthy bone marrow donors made up the cohort. At the time of sampling, every cohort member was nominally healthy, though immune exposures that went unrecorded were likely present. The donor was CMV seropositive and was included in the group of some 290 seropositive cohort members. A peripheral blood sample was collected from each donor, and TCR beta sequencing was performed on peripheral blood mononuclear cells. Genomic DNA extraction from the blood cell samples was performed with the Qiagen DNeasy Blood Extraction Kit. About this clone itself: The antigen it binds to is not known. Nothing much larger sits one base from this clone, and base qualities are not available.

CDR1 and CDR2 are drawn from the germline V gene: SGHDT, YYEEEE. The CDR3 contains 15 residues, cysteine and phenylalanine counted. The kept DNA is CDR3 alone, 45 bases in frame from the first base. Clipping removes 3 bases from V and 5 bases from J, with 10 as the unmatched junction base count. This sequence uses TRBV5-6 and TRBJ2-5, and TRBD2 matches 7 of the central bases. Sequences were obtained from PBMCs. This sequence originates from a woman between 40 and 50 years old in good health and CMV-seropositive. The DNA sequence is TGTGCCAGCAGCTACCGGGCCTTGGGGGGGGAGACCCAGTACTTC. Its translation reads: CASSYRALGGETQYF.